The T cell receptor (beta chain) under discussion was sequenced for a study of CD8+ T cells in alopecia areata. Study in general: Treatment with tofacitinib (6 to 18 months) was followed by 6 months off drug. Using the percentage of affected scalp area, treated patients' severity was scored.

General observations from the study: Relative to normal scalp, lesional scalp, especially alopecia totalis/universalis, showed higher clonality.

Treatment given: oral pan-JAK inhibitor, 5-10 mg twice daily. V was pared by 3 bases and J by 5 bases, with 0 bases of the junction left unmatched. Germline V gene lookup returns CDR1 LGHNA and CDR2 YNFKEQ. The CDR3 is 12 amino acids. This clone was found a few times. Its antigen is unidentified. Once RNA had been extracted, it was reverse transcribed into cDNA to act as the sequencing template. Sequenced by immunoSEQ multiplex PCR; TCRdb stores in-frame clones only, minus some. This sample has roughly 220,000 clones; around two fifths occur once, and the top ten carry 0.48%. This receptor was taken from a human donor with alopecia areata. The chain joins TRBV4-2 to TRBJ2-7; TRBD1 matches 8 bases. The specimen was CD4+ T cells sorted from blood, collected between weeks 30 and 35, from a patient treated with tofacitinib. CDR3 bases: TGTGCCAGCAGCCAGACAGGGGACGAGCAGTACTTC. Translated, it gives CASSQTGDEQYF.